The source of this T cell receptor beta chain is a study of blood T cells in healthy people across ages. A J-beta primer mix and a sample-barcoded 5' primer were used in a second PCR of about 7 to 12 cycles. Each of the samples gave a minimum of 2.5 million paired-end reads that contained CDR3. TCRdb itself ran the 5' RACE reads through MiXCR, one entry per CDR3 protein. Of about 690,000 distinct CDR3 sequences detected, less than 45% appear once; the ten largest clones hold around 30%. In terms of origin and age, donors were healthy Caucasian individuals from Russia aged 6 to 90. Study-wide results and limits: Comparison with aged donors showed that long-lived donors had more naive CD4+ cells and higher diversity.

With respect to this clonotype: Its specificity is unknown.

The V end was cut by 3 bases, the J end by 5 bases, with 14 bases between. The CDR3 is 14 residues long. This clonotype was obtained from a man older than 75 in good health. Sequencing input: blood. V gene TRBV12-3 or TRBV12-4 combines with J gene TRBJ2-7; D is possibly TRBD2 (5 bases). The CDR3 DNA reads TGTGCCAGCAGTTTGAGAGGGTATAACGACGAGCAGTACTTC. Its protein is CASSLRGYNDEQYF.